A selection of T cell receptor beta chains follows, all from one sample in a study of blood T cells in healthy people across ages. TCRdb itself ran the 5' RACE reads through MiXCR, one entry per CDR3 protein. The top ten clones hold roughly 31% of a sample with fewer than 800,000 distinct CDR3 sequences, approximately 49% of them seen once. Material for sequencing was blood. Receptors originate from a woman aged 55-69 years in good health. The CDR3 runs from the conserved cysteine through the conserved F or W. A D gene is named only where the DNA matches it firmly. Not all rows give a size; the values are once, few, many and, for expanded clones, a class.

J gene: TRBJ1-2
clone size: few
D gene: NA
V gene: TRBV10-3
CDR3 DNA: TGTGCCATCAGCCTACAGGGTCCACTCGCAGGCTACACCTTC
CDR3 protein: CAISLQGPLAGYTF

J gene: TRBJ1-5
clone size: NA
D gene: NA
V gene: TRBV29-1
CDR3 DNA: TGCAGCGTTGAAGTCGGATCTGGGCAGCCCCAGCATTTT
CDR3 protein: CSVEVGSGQPQHF

J gene: TRBJ2-7
clone size: NA
D gene: TRBD2
V gene: TRBV20-1
CDR3 DNA: TGCAGCCCGACGACTAGCGGGAGAGCAGGTCGGGGGAATGAGCAGTACTTC
CDR3 protein: CSPTTSGRAGRGNEQYF

J gene: TRBJ2-3
clone size: NA
D gene: TRBD1
V gene: TRBV6-1
CDR3 DNA: TGTGCCAGCAAGAGAGGGGGCGAAGCAGATACGCAGTATTTT
CDR3 protein: CASKRGGEADTQYF

J gene: TRBJ2-3
clone size: few
D gene: NA
V gene: TRBV13
CDR3 DNA: TGTGCCAGCAGCTCCCCCCTTGATAGCGCGGGCACAGATACGCAGTATTTT
CDR3 protein: CASSSPLDSAGTDTQYF

J gene: TRBJ1-1
clone size: NA
D gene: NA
V gene: TRBV4-2
CDR3 DNA: TGTGCCAGCAGCCAAGAAGGGTACAGGGCGGGCACTGAAGCTTTCTTT
CDR3 protein: CASSQEGYRAGTEAFF

J gene: TRBJ1-2
clone size: few
D gene: NA
V gene: TRBV20-1
CDR3 DNA: TGCAGTGCGGAGGCGGTCTATGGCTACACCTTC
CDR3 protein: CSAEAVYGYTF

J gene: TRBJ2-1
clone size: NA
D gene: NA
V gene: TRBV20-1
CDR3 DNA: TGCAGTACACTAGCCGATGAGCAGTTCTTC
CDR3 protein: CSTLADEQFF

J gene: TRBJ2-1
clone size: NA
D gene: TRBD2
V gene: TRBV10-3
CDR3 DNA: TGTGCCATCAGTGAGTCGGCGGGGGGAATATTTAGCGATGAGCAGTTCTTC
CDR3 protein: CAISESAGGIFSDEQFF

J gene: TRBJ2-6
clone size: NA
D gene: NA
V gene: TRBV29-1
CDR3 DNA: TGCAGCGTTGATATCAGCTCCGGGGCCAACGTCCTGACTTTC
CDR3 protein: CSVDISSGANVLTF

J gene: TRBJ2-4
clone size: NA
D gene: TRBD1
V gene: TRBV20-1
CDR3 DNA: TGCAGTGCTCGGGACAGTATAAAAAACATTCAGTACTTC
CDR3 protein: CSARDSIKNIQYF

J gene: TRBJ2-6
clone size: few
D gene: NA
V gene: TRBV20-1
CDR3 DNA: TGCAGTGCTAGAGTGGGGGGCACCTACTCTGGGGCCAACGTCCTGACTTTC
CDR3 protein: CSARVGGTYSGANVLTF

J gene: TRBJ2-1
clone size: few
D gene: TRBD2
V gene: TRBV6-2/TRBV6-3
CDR3 DNA: TGTGCCAGCAGCCCTTACGGGACTAGCCCGTTCTTC
CDR3 protein: CASSPYGTSPFF

J gene: TRBJ2-5
clone size: few
D gene: NA
V gene: TRBV2
CDR3 DNA: TGTGCCAGCACGAGGGACGAAGCCGCCTCTGAGACCCAGTACTTC
CDR3 protein: CASTRDEAASETQYF

J gene: TRBJ2-1
clone size: NA
D gene: NA
V gene: TRBV7-3
CDR3 DNA: TGTGCCAGCAGCCGGGATTCGGGCGGCTTCCACAATGAGCAGTTCTTC
CDR3 protein: CASSRDSGGFHNEQFF

J gene: TRBJ2-5
clone size: NA
D gene: TRBD1
V gene: TRBV7-9
CDR3 DNA: TGTGCCAGCAGCTACCCGGGACAGGGTGGGCAAGAGACCCAGTACTTC
CDR3 protein: CASSYPGQGGQETQYF

J gene: TRBJ2-1
clone size: few
D gene: NA
V gene: TRBV4-1
CDR3 DNA: TGCGCCAGCAGCCCTAGGATTGGGGATGAGCAGTTCTTC
CDR3 protein: CASSPRIGDEQFF

J gene: TRBJ1-4
clone size: NA
D gene: NA
V gene: TRBV9
CDR3 DNA: TGTGCCAGCACCGCAGGGACCACTAATGAAAAACTGTTTTTT
CDR3 protein: CASTAGTTNEKLFF

J gene: TRBJ2-7
clone size: many
D gene: NA
V gene: TRBV11-2
CDR3 DNA: TGTGCCAGCAGCTTAGTCGTGTACGAGCAGTACTTC
CDR3 protein: CASSLVVYEQYF

J gene: TRBJ2-5
clone size: few
D gene: TRBD1
V gene: TRBV6-5
CDR3 DNA: TGTGCCAGCAGTTTCGGACAGGAAGGAGAGACCCAGTACTTC
CDR3 protein: CASSFGQEGETQYF

J gene: TRBJ2-7
clone size: few
D gene: NA
V gene: TRBV25-1
CDR3 DNA: TGTGCCAGCAGTGAATTGGAGGGGGCCATGCGCTACGAGCAGTACTTC
CDR3 protein: CASSELEGAMRYEQYF

J gene: TRBJ2-7
clone size: few
D gene: NA
V gene: TRBV9
CDR3 DNA: TGTGCCAGCAGCCACGCAACTTTTGGCGAGCAGTACTTC
CDR3 protein: CASSHATFGEQYF

J gene: TRBJ1-2
clone size: few
D gene: NA
V gene: TRBV4-2
CDR3 DNA: TGTGCCAGCAGCCAAGAAGACACCGGGTCCACTCGGCGAGGCTACACCTTC
CDR3 protein: CASSQEDTGSTRRGYTF

J gene: TRBJ2-1
clone size: NA
D gene: TRBD1
V gene: TRBV20-1
CDR3 DNA: TGCAGTGCTAGAGCCGGACAGGGGGAGACCCAGTTCTTC
CDR3 protein: CSARAGQGETQFF

J gene: TRBJ2-1
clone size: NA
D gene: TRBD1
V gene: TRBV2
CDR3 DNA: TGTGCCAGCAGTGACGGGGACAGGGTGAGGTATGAGCAGTTCTTC
CDR3 protein: CASSDGDRVRYEQFF

J gene: TRBJ2-1
clone size: NA
D gene: NA
V gene: TRBV28
CDR3 DNA: TGTGCCAGCAGCAGGAGGAGGGGACAATACAATGAGCAGTTCTTC
CDR3 protein: CASSRRRGQYNEQFF

J gene: TRBJ2-4
clone size: once
D gene: TRBD2
V gene: TRBV18
CDR3 DNA: TGTGCCAGCTCACAGACTAGCGGGAGTCCAAACATTCAGTACTTC
CDR3 protein: CASSQTSGSPNIQYF

J gene: TRBJ2-1
clone size: NA
D gene: TRBD1
V gene: TRBV6-2/TRBV6-3
CDR3 DNA: TGTGCCAGCACCGAAAAAGGGACAGGGGGCAATGAGCAGTTCTTC
CDR3 protein: CASTEKGTGGNEQFF

J gene: TRBJ2-3
clone size: few
D gene: NA
V gene: TRBV20-1
CDR3 DNA: TGCAGTGCTAGAGCCCCCCGAGGTGTTACAGATACGCAGTATTTT
CDR3 protein: CSARAPRGVTDTQYF

J gene: TRBJ2-2
clone size: few
D gene: TRBD1
V gene: TRBV9
CDR3 DNA: TGTGCCAGCAGCATACAGGGGGCCGGGGAGCTGTTTTTT
CDR3 protein: CASSIQGAGELFF

J gene: TRBJ2-3
clone size: NA
D gene: TRBD1
V gene: TRBV6-1
CDR3 DNA: TGTGCCAGAGAGGGGACAGGGGGGGTCACGCAGTATTTT
CDR3 protein: CAREGTGGVTQYF

J gene: TRBJ2-5
clone size: NA
D gene: TRBD2
V gene: TRBV15
CDR3 DNA: TGTGCCACCAGCAGAGCACGGGCGGGAGCTCGTCCAGAGACCCAGTACTTC
CDR3 protein: CATSRARAGARPETQYF

J gene: TRBJ2-5
clone size: few
D gene: NA
V gene: TRBV7-9
CDR3 DNA: TGTGCCAGCAGCCCAGACCAGGGTCAAGAGACCCAGTACTTC
CDR3 protein: CASSPDQGQETQYF

J gene: TRBJ1-2
clone size: NA
D gene: NA
V gene: TRBV9
CDR3 DNA: TGTGCCAGCAGCGTTGGCTCAGGGGCCCTTCTTGAGGGCTACACCTTC
CDR3 protein: CASSVGSGALLEGYTF

J gene: TRBJ2-1
clone size: NA
D gene: NA
V gene: TRBV28
CDR3 DNA: TGTGCCAGCCCACCAACGGGGAGCTCCTACAATGAGCAGTTCTTC
CDR3 protein: CASPPTGSSYNEQFF

J gene: TRBJ1-1
clone size: few
D gene: NA
V gene: TRBV12-3/TRBV12-4
CDR3 DNA: TGTGCCAGCAGTTATAAGCGGATGAACACTGAAGCTTTCTTT
CDR3 protein: CASSYKRMNTEAFF

J gene: TRBJ2-1
clone size: few
D gene: NA
V gene: TRBV2
CDR3 DNA: TGTGCCAGCGACTCCCTCGGCTACAATGAGCAGTTCTTC
CDR3 protein: CASDSLGYNEQFF

J gene: TRBJ2-1
clone size: NA
D gene: NA
V gene: TRBV5-1
CDR3 DNA: TGCGCCAGCAGCAGCACCTCTAGGGGCCTCTACAATGAGCAGTTCTTC
CDR3 protein: CASSSTSRGLYNEQFF

J gene: TRBJ2-7
clone size: few
D gene: NA
V gene: TRBV28
CDR3 DNA: TGTGCCAGCAGTTTCCTGGGGGGGGCGGAGATGTACGAGCAGTACTTC
CDR3 protein: CASSFLGGAEMYEQYF

J gene: TRBJ2-7
clone size: NA
D gene: TRBD2
V gene: TRBV7-9
CDR3 DNA: TGTGCCAGCAGCCCGGAGGGACTAGCGGGAGGCGAGCAGTACTTC
CDR3 protein: CASSPEGLAGGEQYF

J gene: TRBJ2-7
clone size: NA
D gene: NA
V gene: TRBV30
CDR3 DNA: TGTGCCTGGAGTGTACTGAAGGGACCGTTACCCTACGAGCAGTACTTC
CDR3 protein: CAWSVLKGPLPYEQYF

J gene: TRBJ2-6
clone size: NA
D gene: NA
V gene: TRBV14
CDR3 DNA: TGTGCCAGCAGCCACTCGGACGTCCTGACTTTC
CDR3 protein: CASSHSDVLTF

J gene: TRBJ1-6
clone size: NA
D gene: NA
V gene: TRBV28
CDR3 DNA: TGTGCCAGCAGACTTGACAGCAATTCACCCCTCCACTTT
CDR3 protein: CASRLDSNSPLHF

J gene: TRBJ2-1
clone size: few
D gene: TRBD1
V gene: TRBV24-1
CDR3 DNA: TGTGCCACCAGTGGGGGACAGGGGGCTTTGGATGAGCAGTTCTTC
CDR3 protein: CATSGGQGALDEQFF

J gene: TRBJ2-1
clone size: NA
D gene: TRBD2
V gene: TRBV5-1
CDR3 DNA: TGCGCCAGCAGCTTGGCGACGGGAGGGTACAATGAGCAGTTCTTC
CDR3 protein: CASSLATGGYNEQFF

J gene: TRBJ2-7
clone size: NA
D gene: TRBD1
V gene: TRBV7-6
CDR3 DNA: TGTGCCAGCAGCCCACAACAGGGGGCCGAGCAGTACTTC
CDR3 protein: CASSPQQGAEQYF

J gene: TRBJ2-1
clone size: NA
D gene: NA
V gene: TRBV20-1
CDR3 DNA: TGCAGTGCGGGTGGGGGGAAAAATGAGCAGTTCTTC
CDR3 protein: CSAGGGKNEQFF

J gene: TRBJ2-7
clone size: NA
D gene: NA
V gene: TRBV6-2/TRBV6-3
CDR3 DNA: TGTGCCAGCTGCAGGGGGGGCTCCTACAATGAGCAGTACTTC
CDR3 protein: CASCRGGSYNEQYF

J gene: TRBJ2-1
clone size: few
D gene: NA
V gene: TRBV5-6
CDR3 DNA: TGTGCCAGCAGCTTCGGAACAGGGAAAAATGAGCAGTTCTTC
CDR3 protein: CASSFGTGKNEQFF

J gene: TRBJ2-7
clone size: few
D gene: NA
V gene: TRBV7-2
CDR3 DNA: TGTGCCAGCAGCATGGATCCAAACTACGAGCAGTACTTC
CDR3 protein: CASSMDPNYEQYF